This T cell receptor (beta chain) was sequenced during a study of response to subunit inactivated influenza vaccine. This clonotype was seen many times. One entry per CDR3 protein, called by TCRdb with MiXCR from the RT-PCR reads. The sample carries 600,000 to 850,000 distinct CDR3 sequences, around 15% recorded once. The CDR3 covers 13 residues. Germline CDR1 and CDR2: ENHRY and SYGVKD. The ends lost 11 bases at V and 0 bases at J; junction bases unmatched: 7. This clonotype was sampled from a man aged 50-59 years who received an inactivated influenza vaccine. The specimen was PBMCs from blood, collected approximately 15 days before vaccination. The gene calls are TRBV10-3 and TRBJ2-7; 7 bases map to TRBD1. CDR3 sequence (DNA): TGTGCCTCCTCCGGGACAGACTCCTACGAGCAGTACTTC. Amino acid sequence: CASSGTDSYEQYF.